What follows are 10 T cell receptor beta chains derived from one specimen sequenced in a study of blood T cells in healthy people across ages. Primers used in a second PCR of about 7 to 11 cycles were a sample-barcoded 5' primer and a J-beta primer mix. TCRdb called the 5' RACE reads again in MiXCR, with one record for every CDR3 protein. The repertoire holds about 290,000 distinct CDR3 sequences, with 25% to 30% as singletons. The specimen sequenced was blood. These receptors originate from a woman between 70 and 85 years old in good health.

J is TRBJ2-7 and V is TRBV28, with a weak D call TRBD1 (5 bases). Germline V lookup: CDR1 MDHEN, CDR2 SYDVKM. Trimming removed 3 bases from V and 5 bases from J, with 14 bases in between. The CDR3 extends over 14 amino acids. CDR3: CASSFVGHVHEQYF. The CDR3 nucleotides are TGTGCCAGCAGTTTCGTGGGGCATGTCCACGAGCAGTACTTC.

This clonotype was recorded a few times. CDR3 nucleotides: TGTGCCAGCAACTATGGAGCCAAAAACATTCAGTACTTC. Translation gives CASNYGAKNIQYF. The V gene is TRBV28, the J gene TRBJ2-4; D is uncertain. Germline V lookup: CDR1 MDHEN, CDR2 SYDVKM. The CDR3 sequence is 13 residues long. V was pared by 7 bases and J by 0 bases, with 7 bases between.

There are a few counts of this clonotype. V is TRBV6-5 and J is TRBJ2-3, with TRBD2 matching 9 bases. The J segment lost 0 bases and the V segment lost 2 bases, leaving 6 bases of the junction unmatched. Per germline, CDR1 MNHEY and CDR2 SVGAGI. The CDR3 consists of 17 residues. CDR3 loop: CASSYGGTSRSTDTQYF. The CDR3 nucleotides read TGTGCCAGCAGTTACGGGGGGACTAGCAGAAGCACAGATACGCAGTATTTT.

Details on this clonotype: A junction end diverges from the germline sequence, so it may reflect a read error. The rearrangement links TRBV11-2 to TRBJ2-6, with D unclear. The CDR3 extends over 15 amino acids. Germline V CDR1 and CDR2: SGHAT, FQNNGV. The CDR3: CASSLLPAGANVLTF. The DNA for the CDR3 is TGTGCCAGCAGCTTACTACCGGCTGGAGCCAACGTCCTGACTTTC.

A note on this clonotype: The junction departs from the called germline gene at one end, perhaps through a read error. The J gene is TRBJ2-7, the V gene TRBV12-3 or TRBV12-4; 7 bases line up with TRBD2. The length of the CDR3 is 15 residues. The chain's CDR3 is CASSRTGLDSYEQYF. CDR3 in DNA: TGTGCCAGCAGCCGCACAGGACTAGACTCCTACGAGCAATACTTC.

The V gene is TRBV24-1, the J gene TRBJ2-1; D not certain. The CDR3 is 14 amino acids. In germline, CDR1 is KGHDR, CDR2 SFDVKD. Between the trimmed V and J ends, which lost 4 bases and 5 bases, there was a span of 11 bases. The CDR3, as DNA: TGTGCCACCAGTGAGTCAGCAAGAAACAATGAGCAGTTCTTC. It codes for CATSESARNNEQFF.

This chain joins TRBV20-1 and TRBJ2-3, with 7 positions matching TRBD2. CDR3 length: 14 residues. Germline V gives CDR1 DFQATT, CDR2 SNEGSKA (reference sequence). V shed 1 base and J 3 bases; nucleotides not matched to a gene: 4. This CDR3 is CSARVGLGTDTQYF. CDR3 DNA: TGCAGTGCTAGAGTTGGACTAGGAACAGATACGCAGTATTTT.

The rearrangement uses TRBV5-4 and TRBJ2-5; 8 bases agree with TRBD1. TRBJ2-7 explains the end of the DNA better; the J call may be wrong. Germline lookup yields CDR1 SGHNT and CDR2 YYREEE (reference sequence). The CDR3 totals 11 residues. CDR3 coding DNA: TGTGCGGCAGGGGGCATCAACGAGCAGTACTTC. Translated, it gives CAAGGINEQYF.

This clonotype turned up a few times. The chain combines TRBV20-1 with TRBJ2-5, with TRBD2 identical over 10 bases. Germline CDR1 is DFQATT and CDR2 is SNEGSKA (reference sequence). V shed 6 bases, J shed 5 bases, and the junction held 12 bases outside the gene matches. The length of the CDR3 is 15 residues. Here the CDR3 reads CSARGASGSQETQYF. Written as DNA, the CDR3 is TGCAGTGCCCGAGGCGCTAGCGGGAGTCAGGAGACCCAGTACTTC.

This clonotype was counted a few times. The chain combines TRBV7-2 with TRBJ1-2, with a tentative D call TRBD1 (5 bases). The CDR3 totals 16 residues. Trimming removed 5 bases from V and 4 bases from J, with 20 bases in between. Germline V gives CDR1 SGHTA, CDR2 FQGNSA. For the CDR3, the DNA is TGTGCCAGCAGCGGAGACCTTTCAGGGACTCCCTATGGCTACACCTTC. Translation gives CASSGDLSGTPYGYTF.